These T cell receptor beta chains were read from a single sample in a study of a mutant IDH1 vaccine in newly diagnosed glioma. Assay used: immunoSEQ multiplex PCR; TCRdb lists only in-frame clones, some missing. The sample lists tens of thousands of clones, about 88% seen once, with roughly 9.5% in the top ten. Their antigen targets remain unknown. The specimen was PBMCs, collected from a glioma patient whose treatment included an IDH1 peptide vaccine. The origin of the receptors is a woman aged 50 to 60 with glioma. Both conserved end residues are trimmed from each CDR3. Fields, in order: J gene, D gene, V gene, CDR3 protein. D genes are given only for firm matches.

j_call: TRBJ1-1
d_call: -
v_call: TRBV9
cdr3_aa: ASRPGGKGTEAF

j_call: TRBJ2-3
d_call: -
v_call: TRBV5-1
cdr3_aa: ASSLEGGRDTQY

j_call: TRBJ1-5
d_call: -
v_call: TRBV6-1
cdr3_aa: ASKNGGGTGQPQH

j_call: TRBJ1-2
d_call: -
v_call: TRBV5-6
cdr3_aa: ASSLVEGGAYGYT

j_call: TRBJ1-5
d_call: -
v_call: TRBV14
cdr3_aa: ASSRTGKAQH

j_call: TRBJ1-1
d_call: -
v_call: TRBV19
cdr3_aa: ASSLMNTEAF

j_call: TRBJ1-5
d_call: -
v_call: TRBV9
cdr3_aa: ASSPTGDNQPQH

j_call: TRBJ2-7
d_call: -
v_call: TRBV5-3
cdr3_aa: ARSVGTVRSSYEQY

j_call: TRBJ2-1
d_call: -
v_call: TRBV5-1
cdr3_aa: ASSLPSNEQF

j_call: TRBJ1-2
d_call: TRBD1
v_call: TRBV9
cdr3_aa: ASSVGGTDYGYT

j_call: TRBJ2-2
d_call: -
v_call: TRBV11-2
cdr3_aa: ASSSILKPSGELF

j_call: TRBJ1-5
d_call: -
v_call: TRBV7-9
cdr3_aa: ASTQGNQPQH

j_call: TRBJ2-5
d_call: TRBD2
v_call: TRBV19
cdr3_aa: ASSIASGLKGETQY

j_call: TRBJ1-2
d_call: -
v_call: TRBV13
cdr3_aa: ASHEGVNGYT

j_call: TRBJ2-7
d_call: -
v_call: TRBV6-5
cdr3_aa: ASSYSRGGHYEQY

j_call: TRBJ1-5
d_call: -
v_call: TRBV7-8
cdr3_aa: ASSLSGVRSNQPQH

j_call: TRBJ1-1
d_call: -
v_call: TRBV7-9
cdr3_aa: ASSLGGHDTEAF

j_call: TRBJ1-4
d_call: TRBD1
v_call: TRBV5-1
cdr3_aa: ASSVGDSGEKLF

j_call: TRBJ2-5
d_call: TRBD1
v_call: TRBV9
cdr3_aa: ASSVSGQGQAETQY

j_call: TRBJ2-1
d_call: -
v_call: TRBV5-1
cdr3_aa: ASSVDAASYNEQF

j_call: TRBJ1-1
d_call: -
v_call: TRBV5-6
cdr3_aa: ASSLVGQRNTEAF

j_call: TRBJ2-7
d_call: -
v_call: TRBV11-2
cdr3_aa: ASSLERQAGPYEQY

j_call: TRBJ2-7
d_call: -
v_call: TRBV5-4
cdr3_aa: ASSTGTRAREQY

j_call: TRBJ2-6
d_call: TRBD1
v_call: TRBV11-3
cdr3_aa: ASSLRQGRGANVLT

j_call: TRBJ2-7
d_call: -
v_call: TRBV4-2
cdr3_aa: ASSQVKVRRVSEQY

j_call: TRBJ1-5
d_call: TRBD1
v_call: TRBV5-5
cdr3_aa: ASSPGQLYQPQH

j_call: TRBJ1-1
d_call: TRBD1
v_call: TRBV29-1
cdr3_aa: SGSLGTANTEAF

j_call: TRBJ2-1
d_call: TRBD1
v_call: TRBV28
cdr3_aa: ASRMTGGRHNEQF

j_call: TRBJ1-3
d_call: -
v_call: TRBV11-3
cdr3_aa: ASSSRARTSGNTIY

j_call: TRBJ1-2
d_call: -
v_call: TRBV10-1
cdr3_aa: ASSEDRQGSYT

j_call: TRBJ2-1
d_call: TRBD2
v_call: TRBV7-9
cdr3_aa: ASSSADGGAGNEQF

j_call: TRBJ1-3
d_call: -
v_call: TRBV30
cdr3_aa: AWSSSRDTIY

j_call: TRBJ2-7
d_call: TRBD1
v_call: TRBV2
cdr3_aa: ASSERIGGPSYEQY

j_call: TRBJ1-2
d_call: TRBD1
v_call: TRBV6-6
cdr3_aa: ASSYESGGGYT

j_call: TRBJ2-2
d_call: TRBD1
v_call: TRBV6-4
cdr3_aa: ASSIDRAGELF

j_call: TRBJ1-1
d_call: -
v_call: TRBV5-8
cdr3_aa: ASSLLGAKNTEAF

j_call: TRBJ2-1
d_call: TRBD1
v_call: TRBV9
cdr3_aa: ASSVGQGAHNEQF

j_call: TRBJ1-4
d_call: -
v_call: TRBV7-9
cdr3_aa: ASSLENEKLF

j_call: TRBJ1-1
d_call: -
v_call: TRBV9
cdr3_aa: ASSAGKNTEAF

j_call: TRBJ2-1
d_call: TRBD2
v_call: TRBV7-2
cdr3_aa: ASSLRVGLTF

j_call: TRBJ2-7
d_call: -
v_call: TRBV6-6
cdr3_aa: ASSKAPGVSYEQY

j_call: TRBJ1-2
d_call: -
v_call: TRBV10-1
cdr3_aa: ASSDRDYGYT

j_call: TRBJ2-5
d_call: TRBD2
v_call: TRBV29-1
cdr3_aa: SATGLAGKETQY

j_call: TRBJ1-2
d_call: -
v_call: TRBV29-1
cdr3_aa: SVYRRDTNYGYT

j_call: TRBJ1-2
d_call: TRBD1
v_call: TRBV2
cdr3_aa: ASREQGDYGYT

j_call: TRBJ1-1
d_call: TRBD1
v_call: TRBV6-5
cdr3_aa: ASRVDRGPTEAF

j_call: TRBJ2-5
d_call: TRBD2
v_call: TRBV18
cdr3_aa: ASSRGLAGGPDQETQY

j_call: TRBJ1-4
d_call: -
v_call: TRBV20-1
cdr3_aa: SGGINEKLF

j_call: TRBJ1-4
d_call: -
v_call: TRBV18
cdr3_aa: ASSPRGGDEKLF

j_call: TRBJ2-1
d_call: TRBD2
v_call: TRBV5-1
cdr3_aa: ASSLNGGENEQF

j_call: TRBJ2-1
d_call: -
v_call: TRBV7-9
cdr3_aa: ASSPAPGPEQF

j_call: TRBJ1-6
d_call: -
v_call: TRBV5-4
cdr3_aa: ASRLSGIYNSPLH

j_call: TRBJ1-2
d_call: TRBD1
v_call: TRBV7-2
cdr3_aa: ASSFPTGGVWGYT

j_call: TRBJ2-3
d_call: TRBD1
v_call: TRBV4-1
cdr3_aa: ASSQERDRVPDTQY

j_call: TRBJ2-7
d_call: TRBD1
v_call: TRBV19
cdr3_aa: ASSMAPYLRTGLRGEQY

j_call: TRBJ2-2
d_call: TRBD1
v_call: TRBV7-9
cdr3_aa: ASVRDRLNTGELF

j_call: TRBJ2-1
d_call: -
v_call: TRBV10-1
cdr3_aa: ASSGGGKRGNEQF

j_call: TRBJ2-7
d_call: -
v_call: TRBV29-1
cdr3_aa: SVEGGRRGSYSYEQY